The 6 T cell receptor beta chains listed next were all sequenced from one sample in a study of T-cell reconstitution after alpha-beta-depleted transplantation in children. The library targeted TCRbeta and was prepared with unique molecular identifiers. TCRdb reprocessed the PCR reads with MiXCR, giving one entry per CDR3 protein. Of 180,000 or so distinct CDR3 sequences in the sample, 5% to 7.5% were seen once. The specimen was PBMCs, collected before TCRalphabeta/CD19-depleted stem cell transplant. These TCRs come from a girl in the first two years of life with combined immunodeficiency, due to receive a stem cell transplant.

This clonotype was recorded at least ten times. The genes are TRBV5-1 and TRBJ2-5; possibly TRBD2 for D (6 bases). This CDR3 comprises 13 residues. From germline, CDR1 is SGHRS and CDR2 YFSETQ. Trimming left V 5 bases short and J 7 bases short, with 15 bases between. DNA of the CDR3: TGCGCCAGCAGTCAGGAGGGGTTAAGGACCCAGTACTTC. Translated: CASSQEGLRTQYF.

To note about this clonotype: Being one base from a much bigger clone, this may be a read error. This sequence joins TRBV4-3 and TRBJ2-1; 10 bases are shared with TRBD2. Germline V gene data show CDR1 as LGHNA and CDR2 as YSLEER. There are 15 residues in the CDR3. J gave up 9 bases and V 1 base, and 6 bases lay outside the gene matches. Here the CDR3 reads CASSQGTSGNSEQFF. Here the CDR3 DNA reads TGCGCCAGCAGCCAAGGCACTAGCGGGAACAGTGAGCAGTTCTTC.

The table lists this clonotype with a few counts. V is TRBV5-1 and J is TRBJ2-1; 7 bases match TRBD1. J was trimmed by 2 bases and V by 0 bases; bases with no gene match: 2. CDR1 and CDR2 from the germline V gene are SGHRS and YFSETQ. CDR3 length equals 15 residues. CDR3 sequence (DNA): TGCGCCAGCAGCTTGGACGACAGGGCCTACAATGAGCAGTTCTTC. Its protein is CASSLDDRAYNEQFF.

This clonotype was seen only a few times. V is TRBV5-1 and J is TRBJ1-1, with D possibly matching TRBD1 (6 bases). Per the germline V gene, CDR1 is SGHRS and CDR2 is YFSETQ. The CDR3 has 17 residues. Trimming pared 0 bases from V and 1 base from J, leaving 16 bases between. CDR3 nucleotide sequence: TGCGCCAGCAGCTTGGTTTGGGGGCGCGATAAGAACACTGAAGCTTTCTTT. It encodes CASSLVWGRDKNTEAFF.

The chain is built from TRBV7-2 and TRBJ2-2; TRBD1 agrees at 11 bases. The CDR3 has 17 residues. Per germline, CDR1 SGHTA and CDR2 FQGNSA. V shed 5 bases and J 7 bases; nucleotides not matched to a gene: 12. CDR3: CASSRRTGGPQGGELFF. The CDR3 region has the DNA TGTGCCAGCAGCCGACGGACAGGGGGCCCCCAAGGCGGGGAGCTGTTTTTT.

Many counts were recorded for this clonotype. The gene calls are TRBV11-2 and TRBJ2-1; 10 bases agree with TRBD2. CDR3 size: 17 residues. Germline lookup yields CDR1 SGHAT and CDR2 FQNNGV. V lost 7 bases, J lost 8 bases, and 17 bases stayed unmatched. The CDR3 is CASMLFLAGDLEDEQFF. The DNA of the CDR3 is TGTGCCAGCATGCTCTTTCTAGCGGGAGACCTCGAGGATGAGCAGTTCTTC.